The 13 T cell receptor beta chains given below trace back to one sample, sequenced in a study of T cell responses to AZD1222 COVID-19 vaccine. Libraries were prepared by immunoSEQ multiplex PCR; TCRdb keeps only in-frame clonotypes and omits some of them. The sample lists some 87,000 clones; approximately 89% were seen once. The specimen was peripheral blood, collected on day 0 of MenACWY control vaccination. The source of these receptors is an adult in good health.

The rearrangement uses TRBV6-5 and TRBJ1-6, with 9 bases aligning to TRBD1. V trimming: 5 bases; J trimming: 6 bases; junction bases outside the gene matches: 2. Germline V gene lookup returns CDR1 MNHEY and CDR2 SVGAGI. The CDR3 is 14 residues long. CDR3 in DNA: TGTGCCAGCAGTAGGGACAGGGCTAATTCACCCCTCCACTTT. It translates to CASSRDRANSPLHF.

The V gene is TRBV27, the J gene TRBJ1-5, with a tentative D call TRBD1 (6 bases). The CDR3 is 13 residues long. Trimming removed 6 bases from V and 6 bases from J, with 12 bases in between. The germline gives CDR1 MNHEY, CDR2 SMNVEV (reference sequence). The CDR3 DNA reads TGTGCCAGCAGCAGACAGGAGGGTCAGCCCCAGCATTTT. As protein: CASSRQEGQPQHF.

The chain joins TRBV9 to TRBJ2-2; 8 bases agree with TRBD2. The CDR3 contains 16 residues. V lost 5 bases, J lost 5 bases, and 11 bases stayed unmatched. In germline, CDR1 is SGDLS, CDR2 YYNGEE. CDR3 bases: TGTGCCAGCAGGCTGCCGGGGGTAGCGGGGACCGGGGAGCTGTTTTTT. Its translation: CASRLPGVAGTGELFF.

The chain couples TRBV7-9 to TRBJ2-3; 10 nucleotides align to TRBD2. Germline CDR1 is SEHNR and CDR2 is FQNEAQ (reference sequence). The junction had 3 bases not matched to a gene; V was cut back by 4 bases and J by 2 bases. This CDR3 comprises 15 residues. The CDR3 is CASSSGLAATDTQYF. CDR3 coding DNA: TGTGCCAGCAGCTCAGGACTAGCGGCCACAGATACGCAGTATTTT.

The chain carries TRBV18 and TRBJ1-1, with 7 bases matching TRBD1. Germline V gives CDR1 KGHSH, CDR2 LQKENI. Trimming cost V 5 bases and J 1 base; bases outside gene matches: 4. CDR3 length: 14 residues. This CDR3 is CASSDRAANTEAFF. The CDR3 region has the DNA TGTGCCAGCTCAGACAGGGCGGCGAACACTGAAGCTTTCTTT. The variable domain in full, with the rest retrieved from reference TRBV18 and TRBJ1-1, is NAGVMQNPRHLVRRRGQEARLRCSPMKGHSHVYWYRQLPEEGLKFMVYLQKENIIDESGMPKERFSAEFPKEGPSILRIQQVVRGDSAAYFCASSDRAANTEAFFGQGTRLTVV.

This clone was recorded a few times. This chain joins TRBV6-5 and TRBJ2-7; D perhaps matches TRBD2 (6 bases). Germline CDR1 MNHEY, CDR2 SVGAGI. V gave up 7 bases and J gave up 8 bases, with 15 bases separating them. This CDR3 spans 12 amino acids. The CDR3 sequence: CASTTGGAKQYF. The CDR3 bases are TGTGCCAGCACCACCGGCGGGGCGAAGCAGTACTTC.

The rearrangement uses TRBV6-2 or TRBV6-3 and TRBJ2-7, with 10 positions matching TRBD1. The V segment lost 5 bases and the J segment 5 bases; nucleotides outside the gene matches: 9. The V gene's germline CDR1 is MNHEY and CDR2 SVGEGT. The CDR3 has 15 amino acids. CDR3 in DNA: TGTGCCAGCAGTCCCCCGGGACAGGGGTTCCACGAGCAGTACTTC. Its protein is CASSPPGQGFHEQYF.

The chain employs TRBV15 and TRBJ2-3; unclear D gene. The CDR3 has 14 amino acids. Germline CDR1 LNHNV, CDR2 YYDKDF (reference sequence). V shed 3 bases and J shed 8 bases, with 15 bases lying between them. CDR3 DNA: TGTGCCACCAGCAGGGATTCGACGGACGTTACGCAGTATTTT. This codes for CATSRDSTDVTQYF. The variable domain in full, with the rest retrieved from reference TRBV15 and TRBJ2-3, is DAMVIQNPRYQVTQFGKPVTLSCSQTLNHNVMYWYQQKSSQAPKLLFHYYDKDFNNEADTPDNFQSRRPNTSFCFLDIRSPGLGDTAMYLCATSRDSTDVTQYFGPGTRLTVL.

The chain joins TRBV7-9 to TRBJ1-4; D is unclear. The CDR3 runs 13 residues. Trimming pared 5 bases from V and 5 bases from J, leaving 9 bases between. CDR1 and CDR2 (germline): SEHNR, FQNEAQ (reference sequence). CDR3 nucleotides: TGTGCCAGCAGCCAGGTCGACAATGAAAAACTGTTTTTT. Translation: CASSQVDNEKLFF.

This chain connects TRBV19 to TRBJ1-2, with a possible D match to TRBD1 (6 bases). CDR3 length: 15 residues. V was clipped by 4 bases and J by 5 bases, with 17 bases between them. CDR1 is LNHDA and CDR2 is SQIVND in the germline V gene (reference sequence). CDR3: CASSTRTGTPYGYTF. As DNA, the CDR3 is TGTGCCAGTAGTACGAGGACCGGGACACCTTATGGCTACACCTTC. Using reference TRBV19 and TRBJ1-2 for the parts outside the CDR3, the full variable domain is DGGITQSPKYLFRKEGQNVTLSCEQNLNHDAMYWYRQDPGQGLRLIYYSQIVNDFQKGDIAEGYSVSREKKESFPLTVTSAQKNPTAFYLCASSTRTGTPYGYTFGSGTRLTVV.

The chain recombines TRBV29-1 with TRBJ2-5; D not certain. The CDR3 extends over 11 amino acids. CDR1 and CDR2 from the germline V gene are SQVTM and ANQGSEA. Trimming took 6 bases from V and 5 from J, leaving 10 bases between them. CDR3 sequence: CSVASLETQYF. The CDR3 DNA sequence: TGCAGCGTCGCGTCACTCGAGACCCAGTACTTC.

The rearrangement links TRBV7-3 to TRBJ2-3; D may correspond to TRBD1 or TRBD2 (5 bases each). Germline assignment: CDR1 SGHTA and CDR2 FQGTGA. The V end lost 1 base, the J end lost 2 bases, and 16 bases lay between the germline ends. The CDR3 is made up of 17 amino acids. CDR3 sequence: CASSLKGDGRHTDTQYF. CDR3 bases: TGTGCCAGCAGCTTAAAAGGGGACGGGCGGCACACAGATACGCAGTATTTT.

This chain links TRBV3-1 (or the pseudogene TRBV3-2) with TRBJ1-6, with 7 bases aligning to TRBD1. The CDR3 covers 14 residues. The germline V gene has CDR1 LGHDT and CDR2 YNNKEL (reference sequence). V shed 7 bases, J shed 7 bases, and the junction held 7 bases outside the gene matches. CDR3 loop: CASTAGTENSPLHF. CDR3 nucleotides: TGTGCCAGCACCGCCGGGACAGAGAATTCACCCCTCCACTTT.